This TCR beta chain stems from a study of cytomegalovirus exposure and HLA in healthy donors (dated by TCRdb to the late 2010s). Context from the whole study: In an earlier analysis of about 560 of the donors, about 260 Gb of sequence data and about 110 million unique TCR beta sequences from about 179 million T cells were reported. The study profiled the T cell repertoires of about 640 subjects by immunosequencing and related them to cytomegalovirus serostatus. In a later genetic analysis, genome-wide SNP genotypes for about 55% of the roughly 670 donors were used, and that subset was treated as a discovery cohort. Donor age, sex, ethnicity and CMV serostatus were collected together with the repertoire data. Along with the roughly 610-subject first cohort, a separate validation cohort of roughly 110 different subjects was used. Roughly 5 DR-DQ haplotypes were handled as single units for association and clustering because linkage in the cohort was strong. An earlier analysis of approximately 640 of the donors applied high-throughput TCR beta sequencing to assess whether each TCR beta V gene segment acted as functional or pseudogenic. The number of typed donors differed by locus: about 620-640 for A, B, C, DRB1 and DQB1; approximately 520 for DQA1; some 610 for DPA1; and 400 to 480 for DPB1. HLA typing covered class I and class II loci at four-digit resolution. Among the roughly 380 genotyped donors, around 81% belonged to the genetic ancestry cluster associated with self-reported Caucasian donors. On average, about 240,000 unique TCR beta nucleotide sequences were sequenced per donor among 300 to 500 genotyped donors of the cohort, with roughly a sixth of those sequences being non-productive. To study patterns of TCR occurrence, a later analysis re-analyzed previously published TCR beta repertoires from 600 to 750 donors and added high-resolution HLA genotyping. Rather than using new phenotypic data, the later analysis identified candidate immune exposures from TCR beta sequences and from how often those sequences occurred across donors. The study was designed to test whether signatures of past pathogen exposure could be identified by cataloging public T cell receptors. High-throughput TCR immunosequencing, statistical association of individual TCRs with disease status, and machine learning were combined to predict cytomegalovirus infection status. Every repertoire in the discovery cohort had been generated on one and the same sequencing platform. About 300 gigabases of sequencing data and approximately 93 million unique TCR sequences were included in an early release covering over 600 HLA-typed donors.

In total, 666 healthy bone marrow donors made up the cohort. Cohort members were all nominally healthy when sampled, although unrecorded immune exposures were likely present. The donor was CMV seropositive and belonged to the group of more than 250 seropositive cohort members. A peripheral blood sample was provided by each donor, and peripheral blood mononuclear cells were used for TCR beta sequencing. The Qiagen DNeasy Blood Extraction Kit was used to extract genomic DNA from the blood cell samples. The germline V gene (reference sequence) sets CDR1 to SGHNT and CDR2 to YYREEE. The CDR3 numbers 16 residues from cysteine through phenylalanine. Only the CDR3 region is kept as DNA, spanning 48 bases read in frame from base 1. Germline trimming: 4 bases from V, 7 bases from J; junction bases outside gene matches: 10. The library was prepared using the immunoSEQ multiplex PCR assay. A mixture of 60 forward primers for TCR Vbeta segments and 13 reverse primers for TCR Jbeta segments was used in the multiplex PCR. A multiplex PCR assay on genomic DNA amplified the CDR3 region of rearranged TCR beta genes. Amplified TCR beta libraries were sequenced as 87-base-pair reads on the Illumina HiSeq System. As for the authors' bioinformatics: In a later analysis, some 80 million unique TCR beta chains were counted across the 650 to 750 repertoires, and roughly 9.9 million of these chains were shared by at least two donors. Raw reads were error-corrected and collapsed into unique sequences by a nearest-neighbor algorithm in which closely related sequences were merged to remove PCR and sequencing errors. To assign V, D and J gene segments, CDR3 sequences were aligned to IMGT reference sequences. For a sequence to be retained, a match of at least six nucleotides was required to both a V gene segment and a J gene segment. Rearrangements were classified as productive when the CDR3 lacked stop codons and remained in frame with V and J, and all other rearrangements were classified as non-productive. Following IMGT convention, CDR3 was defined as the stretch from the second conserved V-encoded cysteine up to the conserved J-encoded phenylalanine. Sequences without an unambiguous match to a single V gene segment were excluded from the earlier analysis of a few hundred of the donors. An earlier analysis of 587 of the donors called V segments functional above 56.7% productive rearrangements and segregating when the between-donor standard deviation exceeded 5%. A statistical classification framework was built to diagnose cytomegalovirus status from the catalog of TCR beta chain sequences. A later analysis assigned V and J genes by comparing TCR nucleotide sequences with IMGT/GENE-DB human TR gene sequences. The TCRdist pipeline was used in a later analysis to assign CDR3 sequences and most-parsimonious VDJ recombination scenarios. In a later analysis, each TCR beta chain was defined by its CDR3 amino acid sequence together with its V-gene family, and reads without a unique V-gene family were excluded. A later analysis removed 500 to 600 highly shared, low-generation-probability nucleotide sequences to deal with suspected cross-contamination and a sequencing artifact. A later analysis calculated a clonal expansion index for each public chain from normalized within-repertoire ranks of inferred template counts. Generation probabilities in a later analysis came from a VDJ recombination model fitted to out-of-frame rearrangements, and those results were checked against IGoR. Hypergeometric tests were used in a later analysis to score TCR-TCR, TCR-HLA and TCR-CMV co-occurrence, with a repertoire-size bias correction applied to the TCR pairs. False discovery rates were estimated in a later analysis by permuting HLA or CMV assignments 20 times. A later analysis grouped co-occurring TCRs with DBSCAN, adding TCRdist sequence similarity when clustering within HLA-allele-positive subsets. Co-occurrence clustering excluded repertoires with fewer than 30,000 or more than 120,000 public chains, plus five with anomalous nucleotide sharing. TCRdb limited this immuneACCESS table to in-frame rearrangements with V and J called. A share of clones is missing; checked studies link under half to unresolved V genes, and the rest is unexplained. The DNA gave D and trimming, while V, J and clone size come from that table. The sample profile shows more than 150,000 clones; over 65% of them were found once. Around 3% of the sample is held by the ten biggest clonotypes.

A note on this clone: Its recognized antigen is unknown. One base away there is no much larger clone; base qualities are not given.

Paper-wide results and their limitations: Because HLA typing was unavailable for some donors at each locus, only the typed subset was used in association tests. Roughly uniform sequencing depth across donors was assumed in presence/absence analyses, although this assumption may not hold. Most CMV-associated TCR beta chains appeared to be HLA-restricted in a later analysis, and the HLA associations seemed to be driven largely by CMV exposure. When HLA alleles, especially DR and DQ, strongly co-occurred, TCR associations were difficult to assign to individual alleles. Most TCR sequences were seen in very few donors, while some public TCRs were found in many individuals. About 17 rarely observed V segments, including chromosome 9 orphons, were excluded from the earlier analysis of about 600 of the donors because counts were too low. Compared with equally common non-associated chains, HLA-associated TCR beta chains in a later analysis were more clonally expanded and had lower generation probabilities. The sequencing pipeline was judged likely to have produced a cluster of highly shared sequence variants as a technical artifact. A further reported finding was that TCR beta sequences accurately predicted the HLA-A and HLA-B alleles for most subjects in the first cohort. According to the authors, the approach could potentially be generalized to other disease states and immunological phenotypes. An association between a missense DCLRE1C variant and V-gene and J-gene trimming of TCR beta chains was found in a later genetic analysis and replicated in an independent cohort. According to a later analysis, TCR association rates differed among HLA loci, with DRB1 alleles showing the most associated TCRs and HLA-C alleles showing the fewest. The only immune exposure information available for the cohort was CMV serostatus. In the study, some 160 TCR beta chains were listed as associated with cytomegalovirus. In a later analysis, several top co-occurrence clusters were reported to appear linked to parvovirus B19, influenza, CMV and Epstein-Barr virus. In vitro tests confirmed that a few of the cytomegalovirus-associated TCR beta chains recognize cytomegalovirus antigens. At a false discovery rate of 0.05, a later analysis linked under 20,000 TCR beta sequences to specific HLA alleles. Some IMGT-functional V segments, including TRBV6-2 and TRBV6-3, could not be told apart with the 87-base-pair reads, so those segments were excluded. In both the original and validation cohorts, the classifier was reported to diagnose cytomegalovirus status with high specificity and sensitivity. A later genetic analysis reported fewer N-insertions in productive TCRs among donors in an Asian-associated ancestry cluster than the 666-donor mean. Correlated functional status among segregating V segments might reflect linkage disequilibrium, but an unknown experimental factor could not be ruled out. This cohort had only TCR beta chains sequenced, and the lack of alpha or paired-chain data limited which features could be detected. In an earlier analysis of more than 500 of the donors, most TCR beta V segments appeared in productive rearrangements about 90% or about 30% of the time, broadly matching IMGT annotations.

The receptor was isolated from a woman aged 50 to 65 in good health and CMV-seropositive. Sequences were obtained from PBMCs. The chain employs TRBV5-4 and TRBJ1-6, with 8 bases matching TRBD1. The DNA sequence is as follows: TGTGCCAGCAGCCCGGACAGGGTCATTAGCAATTCACCCCTCCACTTT. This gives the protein CASSPDRVISNSPLHF.